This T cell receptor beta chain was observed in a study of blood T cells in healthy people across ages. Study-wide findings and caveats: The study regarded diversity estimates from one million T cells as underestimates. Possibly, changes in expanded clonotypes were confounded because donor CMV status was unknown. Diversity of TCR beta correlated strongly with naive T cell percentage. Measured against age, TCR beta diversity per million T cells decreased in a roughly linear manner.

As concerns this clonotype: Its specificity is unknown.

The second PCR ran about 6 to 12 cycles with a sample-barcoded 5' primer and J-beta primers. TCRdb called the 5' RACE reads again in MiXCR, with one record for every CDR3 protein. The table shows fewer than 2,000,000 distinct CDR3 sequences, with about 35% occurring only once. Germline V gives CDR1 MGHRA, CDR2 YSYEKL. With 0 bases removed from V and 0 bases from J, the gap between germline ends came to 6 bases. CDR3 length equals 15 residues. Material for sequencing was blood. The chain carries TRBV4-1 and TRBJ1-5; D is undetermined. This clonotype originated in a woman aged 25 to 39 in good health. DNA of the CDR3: TGCGCCAGCAGCCAAGACGAGTATAGCAATCAGCCCCAGCATTTT. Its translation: CASSQDEYSNQPQHF.